These 24 T cell receptor beta chains were sequenced from one sample in a study of cytomegalovirus exposure and HLA in healthy donors (TCRdb year 2017). Libraries were made using the immunoSEQ multiplex PCR assay. The multiplex PCR relied on a mix of 60 forward primers for TCR Vbeta segments and 13 reverse primers for TCR Jbeta segments. Held by TCRdb, this immuneACCESS table contains in-frame sequences only and omits some clones. Under half of the omission traces to an unresolved V gene where checked; the cause of the rest is unknown. Within this sample are roughly 88,000 clones, with approximately 80% of them counted one time only. Jointly, the top ten make up approximately 5% of the sample. The sample comprised PBMCs. The source is a man aged 25-45 years in good health and CMV-seropositive.

The V and J genes are TRBV25-1 and TRBJ1-1; 10 bases match TRBD1. The CDR3 loop spans 17 amino acids. Germline V gene lookup returns CDR1 MGHDK and CDR2 SYGVNS. The trim removed 4 bases at V and 6 bases at J, leaving 14 bases unmatched. The CDR3 is CASSALPDRGGRAEAFF. DNA for the CDR3: TGTGCCAGCAGTGCACTCCCGGACAGGGGGGGTAGGGCTGAAGCTTTCTTT.

The chain has TRBV19 and TRBJ1-3, with a tentative D call TRBD1 (6 bases). The germline V gene has CDR1 LNHDA and CDR2 SQIVND (reference sequence). V gave up 1 base and J gave up 4 bases, with 17 bases separating them. The CDR3 spans 17 residues. The CDR3 is CASSIAPRGAIGNTIYF. CDR3 sequence (DNA): TGTGCCAGTAGTATAGCCCCCCGGGGGGCAATCGGAAACACCATATATTTT.

The rearrangement joins TRBV7-8 to TRBJ2-1; D unclear. V dropped 5 bases and J dropped 6 bases, with 11 bases sitting between them. Per the germline V gene, CDR1 is SGHVS and CDR2 is FQNEAQ. The CDR3 sequence is 13 residues long. The CDR3 protein is CASSAGSFNEQFF. For the CDR3, the DNA is TGTGCCAGCAGCGCCGGTTCTTTCAATGAGCAGTTCTTC.

The V and J genes are TRBV2 and TRBJ2-7; the match to TRBD2 covers 8 bases. CDR3 length: 16 residues. V shed 0 bases and J 6 bases; nucleotides not matched to a gene: 10. Germline-derived CDR1 and CDR2 are SNHLY and FYNNEI. CDR3 DNA: TGTGCCAGCAGTGAAGCGGCGGGACTAGGGGGTCGCGAGCAGTACTTC. Its translation is CASSEAAGLGGREQYF.

The chain carries TRBV12-5 and TRBJ1-6; D unclear. The germline V gene has CDR1 LGHNT and CDR2 FRNRAP. The CDR3 is 14 amino acids. Trimming pared 2 bases from V and 9 bases from J, leaving 11 bases between. As DNA, the CDR3 is TGTGCTAGTGGTTTGAAAGCCGCGGGTTCACCCCTCCACTTT. This sequence encodes CASGLKAAGSPLHF.

The chain is built from TRBV13 and TRBJ1-1; D may be TRBD1 (6 bases). Trimming left V 5 bases short and J 3 bases short, with 13 bases between. Germline V gene data show CDR1 as PRHDT and CDR2 as FYEKMQ (reference sequence). The CDR3 extends over 14 amino acids. CDR3 loop: CASSPGRGDTEAFF. Here the CDR3 DNA reads TGTGCCAGCAGCCCCGGGAGGGGGGACACTGAAGCTTTCTTT.

The DNA for the CDR3 is TGTGCCAGCTCACCACTCGGGGGAACAGATACGCAGTATTTT. It specifies CASSPLGGTDTQYF. The V call is TRBV18, the J call TRBJ2-3; maybe TRBD2 (6 bases). The V gene's germline CDR1 is KGHSH and CDR2 LQKENI. The CDR3 contains 14 residues. V dropped 1 base and J dropped 3 bases, with 8 bases sitting between them.

The chain employs TRBV9 and TRBJ2-7; the match to TRBD1 covers 8 bases. CDR3 length: 18 amino acids. Per germline, CDR1 SGDLS and CDR2 YYNGEE. Germline trimming cut 0 bases from V and 6 bases from J; bases unmatched to any gene: 17. The CDR3 DNA reads TGTGCCAGCAGCGTAGATTCCTCGCCTCGGACAGGGCGCGGCGAGCAGTACTTC. Translating it yields CASSVDSSPRTGRGEQYF.

V gene TRBV19 combines with J gene TRBJ1-1; 8 bases agree with TRBD1. From germline, CDR1 is LNHDA and CDR2 SQIVND (reference sequence). The trim removed 4 bases at V and 1 base at J, leaving 8 bases unmatched. The CDR3 sequence is 16 residues long. The CDR3 DNA sequence: TGTGCCAGTAGTAAGAGGACAGGGCCTAGGAACACTGAAGCTTTCTTT. Translating gives CASSKRTGPRNTEAFF.

The chain joins TRBV28 to TRBJ2-2; 7 bases are shared with TRBD2. Germline CDR1 reads MDHEN; CDR2 reads SYDVKM. The V and J ends lost 5 bases and 1 base, in that order; junction bases with no gene match: 7. This CDR3 has 16 residues. Here the CDR3 DNA reads TGTGCCAGCAGTCTCCCTGGGGGGGGGAACACCGGGGAGCTGTTTTTT. It yields the protein CASSLPGGGNTGELFF.

This chain joins TRBV9 and TRBJ1-1; no clear D. Trimming took off 3 bases at V and 4 bases at J, with 16 bases between the two ends. Germline CDR1 is SGDLS and CDR2 is YYNGEE. This CDR3 contains 15 residues. CDR3 DNA: TGTGCCAGCAGCGGCCCGTCGGAAGAGGGCACTGAAGCTTTCTTT. Residues: CASSGPSEEGTEAFF. Together with reference TRBV9 and TRBJ1-1, the CDR3 gives the full variable domain: DSGVTQTPKHLITATGQRVTLRCSPRSGDLSVYWYQQSLDQGLQFLIQYYNGEERAKGNILERFSAQQFPDLHSELNLSSLELGDSALYFCASSGPSEEGTEAFFGQGTRLTVV.

This chain connects TRBV2 to TRBJ2-2; 7 bases match TRBD1. The germline gives CDR1 SNHLY, CDR2 FYNNEI. J lost 8 bases, V lost 5 bases, and 5 bases had no gene match. The CDR3 is 13 residues long. The chain's CDR3 is CASSRQGEGELFF. CDR3 bases: TGTGCCAGCAGTCGGCAGGGGGAGGGGGAGCTGTTTTTT.

The chain employs TRBV27 and TRBJ2-3, with 11 bases aligning to TRBD2. The length of the CDR3 is 14 residues. J gave up 1 base and V 7 bases, and 1 base lay outside the gene matches. Germline CDR1 reads MNHEY; CDR2 reads SMNVEV (reference sequence). The CDR3 is CASKTSGGTDTQYF. DNA for the CDR3: TGTGCCAGCAAGACTAGCGGGGGCACAGATACGCAGTATTTT.

CDR3 sequence reads: CASSLGRGSDTQYF. The CDR3 nucleotides read TGTGCCAGCAGCTTAGGCAGGGGCTCAGATACGCAGTATTTT. The chain combines TRBV7-2 with TRBJ2-3, with a possible D match to TRBD1 (6 bases). V dropped 1 base and J dropped 4 bases, with 9 bases sitting between them. The CDR3 is made up of 14 amino acids. Germline V gene lookup returns CDR1 SGHTA and CDR2 FQGNSA. The full variable domain, in which reference TRBV7-2 and TRBJ2-3 provide the parts outside the CDR3, is GAGVSQSPSNKVTEKGKDVELRCDPISGHTALYWYRQSLGQGLEFLIYFQGNSAPDKSGLPSDRFSAERTGGSVSTLTIQRTQQEDSAVYLCASSLGRGSDTQYFGPGTRLTVL.

The chain couples TRBV15 to TRBJ1-4, with 11 nucleotides matching TRBD1. Germline lookup yields CDR1 LNHNV and CDR2 YYDKDF (reference sequence). The CDR3 covers 17 residues. V trimming: 1 base; J trimming: 0 bases; junction bases outside the gene matches: 1. The CDR3 nucleotides read TGTGCCACCAGCAGAGCGGGACAGGGGGCAACTAATGAAAAACTGTTTTTT. Protein product: CATSRAGQGATNEKLFF.

This clone was observed a handful of times. The genes are TRBV4-1 and TRBJ2-7, with 10 bases matching TRBD1. Germline V CDR1 and CDR2: MGHRA, YSYEKL. V was clipped by 2 bases and J by 7 bases; unmatched bases: 17. The CDR3 is 18 residues long. The CDR3 protein is CASSQLLSLDRGPGEQYF. CDR3 DNA: TGCGCCAGCAGCCAACTCCTTTCTCTCGACAGGGGGCCGGGAGAGCAGTACTTC.

This clone came up once. V is TRBV7-2 and J is TRBJ2-5, with D tentatively TRBD2 (6 bases). From germline, CDR1 is SGHTA and CDR2 FQGNSA. This CDR3 has 14 amino acids. Trimming left V 1 base short and J 3 bases short, with 9 bases between. CDR3 DNA: TGTGCCAGCAGCTTAGGGGGGGAGGAAGAGACCCAGTACTTC. It specifies CASSLGGEEETQYF.

The chain links TRBV2 to TRBJ1-2; TRBD1 matches 10 bases. This CDR3 contains 13 residues. Germline-derived CDR1 and CDR2 are SNHLY and FYNNEI. CDR3 sequence (DNA): TGTGGACAGGGGGCCTTTCCTAACTATGGCTACACCTTC. It codes for CGQGAFPNYGYTF.

This clone was recorded once. The chain couples TRBV2 to TRBJ1-1; TRBD1 is a possible D gene (5 bases). This CDR3 spans 14 amino acids. Germline V gives CDR1 SNHLY, CDR2 FYNNEI. V was trimmed by 2 bases and J by 6 bases, leaving 13 bases between them. The CDR3 DNA follows: TGTGCCAGCAGTGAAATATGGCAGGGCTCTGAAGCTTTCTTT. Amino acid sequence: CASSEIWQGSEAFF.

The table lists this clone with a few counts. The CDR3 spells CATNPGNTEAFF. In nucleotides, the CDR3 is TGTGCCACCAACCCCGGGAACACTGAAGCTTTCTTT. J is TRBJ1-1 and V is TRBV10-3; D is ambiguous. Trimming left V 10 bases short and J 1 base short, with 10 bases between. CDR1 and CDR2 (germline): ENHRY, SYGVKD. The CDR3 has 12 amino acids.

This chain links TRBV28 with TRBJ2-1, with TRBD2 matching over 9 bases. V shed 5 bases, J shed 4 bases, and the junction held 12 bases outside the gene matches. Per the germline V gene, CDR1 is MDHEN and CDR2 is SYDVKM. The CDR3 covers 17 residues. CDR3 protein: CASSPPPSAGGYNEQFF. The CDR3 coding sequence is TGTGCCAGCAGTCCACCCCCCAGCGCGGGAGGGTACAATGAGCAGTTCTTC. The whole variable domain, filled in from reference TRBV28 and TRBJ2-1, reads DVKVTQSSRYLVKRTGEKVFLECVQDMDHENMFWYRQDPGLGLRLIYFSYDVKMKEKGDIPEGYSVSREKKERFSLILESASTNQTSMYLCASSPPPSAGGYNEQFFGPGTRLTVL.

The V gene is TRBV20-1, the J gene TRBJ2-7; D unresolved. Germline loops: CDR1 DFQATT, CDR2 SNEGSKA (reference sequence). This CDR3 has 10 amino acids. Trimming took off 6 bases at V and 3 bases at J, with 6 bases between the two ends. The CDR3 is CSAASYEQYF. For the CDR3, the DNA is TGCAGTGCAGCGAGCTACGAGCAGTACTTC.

This rearrangement joins TRBV2 to TRBJ2-3; the match to TRBD2 covers 10 bases. Germline CDR1 reads SNHLY; CDR2 reads FYNNEI. The V and J ends lost 7 bases and 0 bases, in that order; junction bases with no gene match: 4. This CDR3 region has 15 residues. CDR3 coding DNA: TGTGCCAGCAAAAAGCGGGGGGGAAGCACAGATACGCAGTATTTT. Its translation: CASKKRGGSTDTQYF.

The chain has TRBV6-5 and TRBJ1-2; possible D gene TRBD1, 5 bases. The CDR3 is made up of 14 amino acids. The germline V and J ends were trimmed by 6 bases and 6 bases, with 17 bases remaining between them. Germline loops: CDR1 MNHEY, CDR2 SVGAGI. As DNA, the CDR3 is TGTGCCAGCAGGGGTGCAGGGATAATCCATGGCTACACCTTC. Translation gives CASRGAGIIHGYTF.